The 14 T cell receptor beta chains given below trace back to one sample, sequenced in a study of T cell changes during pregnancy in multiple sclerosis. Data came from immunoSEQ multiplex PCR; TCRdb stores just in-frame clones and leaves some out. This table has tens of thousands of clones, less than 95% appearing once. Here the sequenced sample was peripheral blood, taken in the third trimester of pregnancy. These receptors were obtained from a female donor in good health, enrolled as a control in a pregnancy study.

The CDR3 protein is CAWSWRGTGLNTEAFF. The CDR3, as DNA: TGTGCCTGGAGCTGGCGGGGGACGGGTTTGAACACTGAAGCTTTCTTT. The V gene is TRBV30, the J gene TRBJ1-1; possible D gene TRBD1, 5 bases. The CDR3 length is 16 residues. Trimming cost V 3 bases and J 0 bases, with 17 bases left between them. CDR1 is GTSNPN and CDR2 is SVGIG in the germline V gene (reference sequence).

This sequence joins TRBV19 and TRBJ2-5; TRBD2 matches at 13 bases. Germline CDR1 LNHDA, CDR2 SQIVND (reference sequence). The CDR3 is 16 amino acids. Unmatched junction bases numbered 7, after V lost 4 bases and J lost 5 bases. CDR3 protein: CASSTIRTSGSETQYF. CDR3 coding DNA: TGTGCCAGTAGTACCATAAGGACTAGCGGGAGTGAGACCCAGTACTTC.

This chain joins TRBV6-4 and TRBJ2-2; 12 bases line up with TRBD2. V dropped 0 bases and J dropped 4; count of bases not matched to a gene: 0. The CDR3 sequence is 16 residues long. Germline V gene lookup returns CDR1 MRHNA and CDR2 SNTAGT. CDR3 in amino acids: CASSDSTSGGTGELFF. CDR3 DNA: TGTGCCAGCAGTGACTCGACTAGCGGGGGCACCGGGGAGCTGTTTTTT.

This chain joins TRBV5-4 and TRBJ2-7; 8 positions match TRBD2. This CDR3 spans 15 amino acids. V shed 4 bases and J 3 bases; nucleotides not matched to a gene: 9. Germline values: CDR1 SGHNT, CDR2 YYREEE (reference sequence). The CDR3, as DNA: TGTGCCAGCAGCCCCGGCGGGGGGTCCCTCTACGAGCAGTACTTC. This encodes CASSPGGGSLYEQYF.

This chain connects TRBV9 to TRBJ1-2; 12 bases agree with TRBD1. Germline CDR1 and CDR2: SGDLS and YYNGEE. The trim removed 3 bases at V and 3 bases at J, leaving 3 bases unmatched. The length of the CDR3 is 15 residues. CDR3 loop: CASSGGTGGDYGYTF. CDR3 DNA sequence: TGTGCCAGCAGCGGAGGGACAGGGGGCGACTATGGCTACACCTTC. Drawing the rest from reference TRBV9 and TRBJ1-2, the complete variable domain is DSGVTQTPKHLITATGQRVTLRCSPRSGDLSVYWYQQSLDQGLQFLIQYYNGEERAKGNILERFSAQQFPDLHSELNLSSLELGDSALYFCASSGGTGGDYGYTFGSGTRLTVV.

This sequence joins TRBV5-4 and TRBJ2-3; possibly TRBD1 for D (5 bases). Germline loops: CDR1 SGHNT, CDR2 YYREEE (reference sequence). The V and J ends lost 6 bases and 6 bases respectively, with 14 bases between them. The CDR3 has 13 residues. This chain's CDR3 is CASTPVGRDTQYF. The CDR3 coding sequence is TGTGCCAGCACCCCGGTGGGGCGGGATACGCAGTATTTT.

The chain has TRBV10-3 and TRBJ2-5, with D unresolved. CDR1 and CDR2 (germline): ENHRY, SYGVKD. The CDR3 is made up of 12 amino acids. V was clipped by 2 bases and J by 3 bases, with 4 bases between them. For the CDR3, the DNA is TGTGCCATCAGTGAGGGAGAAGAGACCCAGTACTTC. Its protein product is CAISEGEETQYF.

J is TRBJ2-2 and V is TRBV29-1; weak D call: TRBD2 (6 bases). Germline V gene data show CDR1 as SQVTM and CDR2 as ANQGSEA. Trimming pared 7 bases from V and 6 bases from J, leaving 18 bases between. The CDR3 spans 14 residues. CDR3 region: CSAQRGSGAGELFF. Written as DNA, the CDR3 is TGCAGCGCCCAACGGGGGAGTGGCGCCGGGGAGCTGTTTTTT.

This chain connects TRBV19 to TRBJ2-3; 7 positions match TRBD1. The CDR3 totals 15 residues. The ends lost 5 bases at V and 2 bases at J; junction bases unmatched: 7. Germline CDR1 and CDR2: LNHDA and SQIVND (reference sequence). CDR3 in DNA: TGTGCCAGTAGTTTTACAGGGGTTTCCACAGATACGCAGTATTTT. It codes for CASSFTGVSTDTQYF.

This clone has just one count. The rearrangement uses TRBV6-6 and TRBJ1-4; TRBD1 is a possible D gene (5 bases). Germline V gene lookup returns CDR1 MNHNY and CDR2 SVGAGI (reference sequence). V dropped 7 bases and J dropped 4 bases, with 10 bases sitting between them. This CDR3 spans 13 amino acids. The chain's CDR3 is CASTRAVNEKLFF. In DNA form, the CDR3 reads TGTGCCAGCACCAGGGCAGTTAATGAAAAACTGTTTTTT.

The rearrangement joins TRBV9 to TRBJ2-2, with 8 bases fitting TRBD1. The trim removed 4 bases at V and 4 bases at J, leaving 9 bases unmatched. This CDR3 spans 16 amino acids. The germline V gene has CDR1 SGDLS and CDR2 YYNGEE. CDR3 residues: CASSLPGQAATGELFF. CDR3 bases: TGTGCCAGCAGCCTTCCGGGACAGGCGGCCACCGGGGAGCTGTTTTTT.

This clone has only one observation. This chain connects TRBV6-4 to TRBJ1-3; D gene uncertain. The germline gives CDR1 MRHNA, CDR2 SNTAGT. The CDR3 contains 16 residues. V was pared by 4 bases and J by 2 bases, with 15 bases between. In nucleotides, the CDR3 is TGTGCCAGCAGTGCCTTATCGGAGTCGACTGGAAACACCATATATTTT. The encoded protein is CASSALSESTGNTIYF.

The chain couples TRBV11-3 to TRBJ1-4; 8 nucleotides line up with TRBD1. The CDR3 runs to 15 residues. Germline V lookup: CDR1 SGHNT, CDR2 YENEEA. V dropped 1 base and J dropped 8; count of bases not matched to a gene: 6. The CDR3 loop reads CASSLGMTGEEKLFF. The CDR3 nucleotides are TGTGCCAGCAGCTTAGGCATGACAGGGGAGGAAAAACTGTTTTTT.

V and J are TRBV4-1 and TRBJ1-3; D is possibly TRBD1 (6 bases). Trimming cost V 3 bases and J 0 bases, with 15 bases left between them. The CDR3 length is 17 residues. Germline V lookup: CDR1 MGHRA, CDR2 YSYEKL. The CDR3 DNA is TGCGCCAGCAGCCATCGACAGGCCGAGAGCTCTGGAAACACCATATATTTT. Residues: CASSHRQAESSGNTIYF.